The 20 T cell receptor beta chains below come from one sample, sequenced in a study of Ad26.COV2.S vaccination and SARS-CoV-2 variants. The repertoire was sequenced with immunoSEQ multiplex PCR; TCRdb's copy has only in-frame clones and lacks some. In the table there are about 350,000 clones, 88% of which are singletons. Treatment noted: roughly 18 received Ad26.COV2.S at low or high dose, single or two shots; 5 received placebo; per-sample allocation not given. Sample collection was performed on day 63 after the first vaccine or placebo injection. The input for sequencing was peripheral blood, taken in a trial of Ad26.COV2.S vaccine versus placebo. The source is a person between 18 and 59 years old who received the Ad26.COV2.S COVID-19 vaccine or a placebo.

The chain carries TRBV6-5 and TRBJ1-2; no clear D. V dropped 3 bases and J dropped 0 bases, with 8 bases sitting between them. CDR1 is MNHEY and CDR2 is SVGAGI in the germline V gene. This CDR3 is 14 amino acids long. CDR3 in amino acids: CASSYAETNYGYTF. DNA for the CDR3: TGTGCCAGCAGTTATGCAGAGACTAACTATGGCTACACCTTC.

V and J are TRBV5-1 and TRBJ2-1; 7 bases map to TRBD2. The CDR3 runs 17 residues. Germline CDR1 is SGHRS and CDR2 is YFSETQ. Trimming took 6 bases from V and 7 from J; bases not matched to a gene: 19. Here the CDR3 reads CASTPRPLGGSANEQFF. The CDR3 region has the DNA TGCGCCAGCACTCCCCGCCCCCTTGGCGGGAGTGCGAATGAGCAGTTCTTC.

This rearrangement joins TRBV29-1 to TRBJ1-6; D not certain. CDR3 length equals 11 residues. Germline V CDR1 and CDR2: SQVTM, ANQGSEA. V lost 4 bases and J 7 bases, leaving 5 bases between the germline ends. In nucleotides, the CDR3 is TGCAGCGTTGTTGTGAATTCACCCCTCCACTTT. Protein product: CSVVVNSPLHF.

CDR3 region: CASSPTGNNSPLHF. Written as DNA, the CDR3 is TGTGCCAGCAGCCCTACAGGGAATAATTCACCCCTCCACTTT. The chain recombines TRBV7-2 with TRBJ1-6, with D possibly TRBD1 on 6 matching bases. Per germline, CDR1 SGHTA and CDR2 FQGNSA. V was pared by 5 bases and J by 5 bases, with 10 bases between. The CDR3 sequence is 14 residues long.

The chain links TRBV18 to TRBJ1-1; no reliable D call. The CDR3 loop spans 13 amino acids. V lost 1 base and J lost 3, with 6 bases in between. Germline V lookup: CDR1 KGHSH, CDR2 LQKENI. CDR3: CASSPQLYTEAFF. Here the CDR3 DNA reads TGTGCCAGCTCACCACAACTCTACACTGAAGCTTTCTTT.

The chain couples TRBV9 to TRBJ2-7; TRBD1 might be the D (5 bases). Germline assignment: CDR1 SGDLS and CDR2 YYNGEE. The CDR3 extends over 11 amino acids. Deletions cut 4 bases from V and 3 bases from J, with 5 bases between. The CDR3 spells CASSRGYEQYF. CDR3 DNA sequence: TGTGCCAGCAGCAGGGGCTACGAGCAGTACTTC.

The chain has TRBV6-5 and TRBJ1-5; D is unclear. CDR1 and CDR2 (germline): MNHEY, SVGAGI. CDR3 length equals 13 residues. The V gene lost 7 bases and the J gene lost 0 bases, with 7 bases spanning the gap. CDR3 sequence (DNA): TGTGCCAGCACAACTAATAGCAATCAGCCCCAGCATTTT. Translated, it gives CASTTNSNQPQHF.

The V gene is TRBV15, the J gene TRBJ1-2, with TRBD1 matching 9 bases. This CDR3 has 14 residues. V shed 3 bases, J shed 4 bases, and the junction held 3 bases outside the gene matches. CDR1 and CDR2 from the germline V gene are LNHNV and YYDKDF (reference sequence). The CDR3 DNA sequence: TGTGCCACCAGCAGGGGGGACAGGGCCTATGGCTACACCTTC. Protein product: CATSRGDRAYGYTF.

This clone was observed a single time. The gene calls are TRBV7-2 and TRBJ2-2; 8 nucleotides match TRBD2. Germline V gene data show CDR1 as SGHTA and CDR2 as FQGNSA. V dropped 4 bases and J dropped 1; count of bases not matched to a gene: 2. The CDR3 covers 15 residues. CDR3 amino acids: CASSSTSGNTGELFF. Here the CDR3 DNA reads TGTGCCAGCAGCTCCACTAGCGGGAACACCGGGGAGCTGTTTTTT.

The rearrangement uses TRBV7-2 and TRBJ1-2; D not certain. V shed 1 base and J shed 0 bases, with 15 bases lying between them. The CDR3 has 17 residues. Germline V gives CDR1 SGHTA, CDR2 FQGNSA. The CDR3 loop is CASSLELGNNANYGYTF. The CDR3 DNA reads TGTGCCAGCAGCTTAGAATTGGGAAACAACGCTAACTATGGCTACACCTTC.

The chain uses TRBV5-1 and TRBJ2-7; TRBD2 agrees at 12 bases. Germline assignment: CDR1 SGHRS and CDR2 YFSETQ. The V and J ends lost 4 bases and 1 base, in that order; junction bases with no gene match: 3. The CDR3 runs 15 residues. CDR3 nucleotides: TGCGCCAGCAGCGCGACTAGCGGGGGATCCTACGAGCAGTACTTC. Residues: CASSATSGGSYEQYF.

The chain is built from TRBV2 and TRBJ2-4; 11 nucleotides line up with TRBD2. The CDR3 length is 18 residues. Germline CDR1 is SNHLY and CDR2 is FYNNEI. With V trimmed by 4 bases and J by 3 bases, 11 bases remained unmatched. The CDR3 spells CASSVTSGSIKDKNIQYF. The CDR3 DNA reads as TGTGCCAGCAGTGTCACTAGCGGGAGTATTAAGGACAAAAACATTCAGTACTTC.

This rearrangement joins TRBV5-1 to TRBJ2-1, with D possibly TRBD2 on 5 matching bases. CDR3 length: 21 residues. Germline V gene lookup returns CDR1 SGHRS and CDR2 YFSETQ. With 0 bases removed from V and 0 bases from J, the gap between germline ends came to 25 bases. The CDR3 sequence is CASSLGLLLDRALSSYNEQFF. CDR3 bases: TGCGCCAGCAGCTTGGGTCTACTACTAGACCGCGCTTTATCCTCCTACAATGAGCAGTTCTTC.

The gene calls are TRBV27 and TRBJ2-1; TRBD2 is a possible D gene (6 bases). Germline CDR1 and CDR2: MNHEY and SMNVEV (reference sequence). The CDR3 is 15 amino acids. V lost 4 bases, J lost 6 bases, and 16 bases lay in between. The CDR3 DNA follows: TGTGCCAGCAGTTCTAACCCGGAGGGAACCAATGAGCAGTTCTTC. Translation: CASSSNPEGTNEQFF.

This chain uses TRBV15 with TRBJ1-4; no firm D call. V gave up 7 bases and J gave up 2 bases, with 8 bases separating them. The CDR3 has 13 residues. Germline-derived CDR1 and CDR2 are LNHNV and YYDKDF (reference sequence). The CDR3 here is CATNRGTNEKLFF. CDR3 DNA: TGTGCCACCAACCGGGGTACTAATGAAAAACTGTTTTTT.

In the case of this clone: The sample has other DNA sequences that encode this CDR3 too. The V call is TRBV7-2, the J call TRBJ2-5, with no clear D. V gave up 5 bases and J gave up 5 bases, with 6 bases separating them. The germline CDR1 and CDR2 sequences are SGHTA and FQGNSA. The CDR3 extends over 11 amino acids. In nucleotides, the CDR3 is TGTGCCAGCAGCCCGAGGGAGACCCAGTACTTC. This translates into CASSPRETQYF.

The chain recombines TRBV6-5 with TRBJ1-2; D remains unclear. Germline CDR1 MNHEY, CDR2 SVGAGI. Trimming left V 3 bases short and J 6 bases short, with 11 bases between. The length of the CDR3 is 13 residues. The DNA for the CDR3 is TGTGCCAGCAGTTATCGGTTTGGGGATGGCTACACCTTC. It is translated as CASSYRFGDGYTF.

The chain has TRBV18 and TRBJ2-2; no firm D call. Germline CDR1 KGHSH, CDR2 LQKENI. Trimming removed 1 base at V and 0 bases at J, with 6 bases between. The CDR3 runs to 15 residues. CDR3 DNA sequence: TGTGCCAGCTCACCACAAACAGCGAACACCGGGGAGCTGTTTTTT. Translation gives CASSPQTANTGELFF. Supplemented by reference TRBV18 and TRBJ2-2, the full variable domain reads NAGVMQNPRHLVRRRGQEARLRCSPMKGHSHVYWYRQLPEEGLKFMVYLQKENIIDESGMPKERFSAEFPKEGPSILRIQQVVRGDSAAYFCASSPQTANTGELFFGEGSRLTVL.

The J gene is TRBJ2-7, the V gene TRBV12-3 or TRBV12-4, with D possibly TRBD1 on 5 matching bases. Trimming pared 6 bases from V and 4 bases from J, leaving 7 bases between. The CDR3 has 11 residues. The chain's CDR3 is CASSKGYEQYF. The CDR3 nucleotides read TGTGCCAGCAGCAAGGGGTACGAGCAGTACTTC.

For the CDR3, the DNA is TGTGCCAGCAGTTTATCAGGGGGGTCCCCTGAAAAACTGTTTTTT. This encodes CASSLSGGSPEKLFF. The V gene is TRBV27, the J gene TRBJ1-4; possibly TRBD1 for D (6 bases). The CDR3 loop spans 15 amino acids. The V and J ends lost 0 bases and 7 bases respectively, with 12 bases between them. Germline V lookup: CDR1 MNHEY, CDR2 SMNVEV (reference sequence).